A selection of T cell receptor beta chains follows, all from one sample in a study of T cells in Graves' hyperthyroidism and ophthalmopathy. TCRdb passed the multiplex PCR reads through MiXCR, listing each CDR3 protein once. The data contain roughly 380,000 distinct CDR3 sequences, less than 15% of them singletons. Sequencing was carried out using blood. All receptors come from a man younger than 40 with Graves' hyperthyroidism that later progressed to Graves' ophthalmopathy. Each CDR3 is given with its conserved first and last residue. Fields, in order: CDR3 protein, CDR3 DNA, J gene, clone size, V gene, CDR3 length, D gene. A D gene is named only where the DNA matches it firmly. Clone size is given for some rows only: seen once, a few or many times, or a class if the clone is expanded.

CDR3aa: CASSYGLWAYQPQHF
CDR3nt: TGTGCCAGCAGTTACGGTCTTTGGGCCTATCAGCCCCAGCATTTT
j_gene: TRBJ1-5
abundance: .
v_gene: TRBV6-2/TRBV6-3
len: 15
d_gene: .

CDR3aa: CASSQVGGQPQHF
CDR3nt: TGTGCCAGCAGCCAAGTGGGCGGTCAGCCCCAGCATTTT
j_gene: TRBJ1-5
abundance: many
v_gene: TRBV3-1
len: 13
d_gene: .

CDR3aa: CASSPLGAASYEQYF
CDR3nt: TGTGCCAGCAGTCCCCTTGGGGCAGCCTCCTACGAGCAGTACTTC
j_gene: TRBJ2-7
abundance: many
v_gene: TRBV28
len: 15
d_gene: .

CDR3aa: CSVEGHPQRQGLNTEAFF
CDR3nt: TGCAGCGTTGAAGGTCATCCCCAAAGACAGGGATTGAACACTGAAGCTTTCTTT
j_gene: TRBJ1-1
abundance: .
v_gene: TRBV29-1
len: 18
d_gene: TRBD1

CDR3aa: CASTFPDKYRGQETQYF
CDR3nt: TGTGCCAGCACCTTTCCTGACAAATACAGGGGCCAAGAGACCCAGTACTTC
j_gene: TRBJ2-5
abundance: few
v_gene: TRBV6-2/TRBV6-3
len: 17
d_gene: TRBD1

CDR3aa: CASSTSGRSNEQFF
CDR3nt: TGTGCCAGCAGTACTAGCGGCAGGTCCAATGAGCAGTTCTTC
j_gene: TRBJ2-1
abundance: few
v_gene: TRBV6-5
len: 14
d_gene: TRBD2

CDR3aa: CASSQDRSSYNEQFF
CDR3nt: TGTGCCAGCAGCCAGGACAGGAGCTCCTACAATGAGCAGTTCTTC
j_gene: TRBJ2-1
abundance: .
v_gene: TRBV7-9
len: 15
d_gene: TRBD1

CDR3aa: CASSLVLGLAGRRDTQYF
CDR3nt: TGTGCCAGCAGTTTAGTTCTGGGACTAGCGGGGAGAAGAGATACGCAGTATTTT
j_gene: TRBJ2-3
abundance: many
v_gene: TRBV28
len: 18
d_gene: TRBD2

CDR3aa: CASSPPGQDEQYF
CDR3nt: TGTGCCAGCTCACCACCTGGGCAGGACGAGCAGTACTTC
j_gene: TRBJ2-7
abundance: .
v_gene: TRBV18
len: 13
d_gene: .

CDR3aa: CASSNPGQGTDTQYF
CDR3nt: TGTGCCAGCAGCAACCCGGGACAGGGGACAGATACGCAGTATTTT
j_gene: TRBJ2-3
abundance: few
v_gene: TRBV27
len: 15
d_gene: TRBD1

CDR3aa: CATSGTGGSEQYF
CDR3nt: TGCGCCACCTCCGGGACAGGGGGATCTGAGCAGTACTTC
j_gene: TRBJ2-7
abundance: few
v_gene: TRBV10-2
len: 13
d_gene: TRBD1

CDR3aa: CSARATSGGSYNEQFF
CDR3nt: TGCAGTGCTAGAGCAACTAGCGGGGGATCATACAATGAGCAGTTCTTC
j_gene: TRBJ2-1
abundance: many
v_gene: TRBV20-1
len: 16
d_gene: TRBD2

CDR3aa: CASTRERTGEMSSTDAQYF
CDR3nt: TGTGCCAGCACCAGAGAAAGGACAGGGGAAATGAGTAGTACAGATGCGCAGTATTTT
j_gene: TRBJ2-3
abundance: .
v_gene: TRBV11-2
len: 19
d_gene: TRBD1

CDR3aa: CASSADQNEKLFF
CDR3nt: TGTGCCAGCAGCGCGGACCAAAATGAAAAACTGTTTTTT
j_gene: TRBJ1-4
abundance: many
v_gene: TRBV11-2
len: 13
d_gene: .

CDR3aa: CASSVAPTENSNQPQHF
CDR3nt: TGTGCCAGCAGCGTAGCTCCGACAGAAAATAGCAATCAGCCCCAGCATTTT
j_gene: TRBJ1-5
abundance: few
v_gene: TRBV9
len: 17
d_gene: .

CDR3aa: CSARDPVRDKSSGNTIYF
CDR3nt: TGCAGTGCTAGAGACCCGGTCCGGGACAAGAGCTCTGGAAACACCATATATTTT
j_gene: TRBJ1-3
abundance: few
v_gene: TRBV20-1
len: 18
d_gene: .

CDR3aa: CASSQEGVEKLFF
CDR3nt: TGCGCCAGCAGCCAAGAAGGGGTTGAAAAACTGTTTTTT
j_gene: TRBJ1-4
abundance: .
v_gene: TRBV4-1
len: 13
d_gene: .

CDR3aa: CASSEGFAGGYNEQFF
CDR3nt: TGCGCCAGCAGTGAGGGGTTTGCGGGGGGGTACAATGAGCAGTTCTTC
j_gene: TRBJ2-1
abundance: few
v_gene: TRBV10-1
len: 16
d_gene: TRBD2

CDR3aa: CASSSRGDSFPYSPLHF
CDR3nt: TGTGCCAGCAGCTCAAGGGGGGACAGTTTTCCCTATTCACCCCTCCACTTT
j_gene: TRBJ1-6
abundance: .
v_gene: TRBV13
len: 17
d_gene: TRBD1

CDR3aa: CASSPQGFSYEQYF
CDR3nt: TGTGCCAGCAGCCCGCAGGGTTTCTCCTACGAGCAGTACTTC
j_gene: TRBJ2-7
abundance: many
v_gene: TRBV11-2
len: 14
d_gene: .

CDR3aa: CASSFLDRGRSYEQYF
CDR3nt: TGTGCCAGCAGTTTCCTAGACAGGGGGCGGTCCTACGAGCAGTACTTC
j_gene: TRBJ2-7
abundance: many
v_gene: TRBV27
len: 16
d_gene: TRBD1

CDR3aa: CASSPGGSRVEQFF
CDR3nt: TGTGCCAGCTCCCCAGGGGGCTCCCGGGTTGAGCAGTTCTTC
j_gene: TRBJ2-1
abundance: .
v_gene: TRBV27
len: 14
d_gene: TRBD1

CDR3aa: CASSAPGRRSTDTQYF
CDR3nt: TGTGCCAGCTCAGCACCGGGACGGCGGAGCACAGATACGCAGTATTTT
j_gene: TRBJ2-3
abundance: many
v_gene: TRBV18
len: 16
d_gene: .

CDR3aa: CASGLYGGASNTGELFF
CDR3nt: TGTGCCAGTGGCTTGTACGGGGGCGCGTCGAACACCGGGGAGCTGTTTTTT
j_gene: TRBJ2-2
abundance: .
v_gene: TRBV12-3/TRBV12-4
len: 17
d_gene: .

CDR3aa: CASSQQGVSEQYF
CDR3nt: TGTGCCAGCAGTCAACAGGGGGTTAGCGAGCAGTACTTC
j_gene: TRBJ2-7
abundance: many
v_gene: TRBV28
len: 13
d_gene: TRBD1

CDR3aa: CASSLDGLAHWAGELFF
CDR3nt: TGTGCCAGCAGCTTAGACGGACTAGCACATTGGGCCGGGGAGCTGTTTTTT
j_gene: TRBJ2-2
abundance: .
v_gene: TRBV11-2
len: 17
d_gene: TRBD2

CDR3aa: CASSLRYSPEKLFF
CDR3nt: TGTGCCAGCAGCTTAAGATACAGCCCTGAAAAACTGTTTTTT
j_gene: TRBJ1-4
abundance: many
v_gene: TRBV7-9
len: 14
d_gene: .

CDR3aa: CASSYGQVGSYGYTF
CDR3nt: TGTGCCAGCAGTTATGGACAGGTCGGGAGCTATGGCTACACCTTC
j_gene: TRBJ1-2
abundance: few
v_gene: TRBV6-9
len: 15
d_gene: TRBD1

CDR3aa: CAWSTGSYEQYF
CDR3nt: TGTGCCTGGAGTACTGGATCCTACGAGCAGTACTTC
j_gene: TRBJ2-7
abundance: many
v_gene: TRBV30
len: 12
d_gene: .

CDR3aa: CASPGGQGGDYGYTF
CDR3nt: TGTGCCAGCCCTGGGGGACAGGGGGGAGACTATGGCTACACCTTC
j_gene: TRBJ1-2
abundance: .
v_gene: TRBV27
len: 15
d_gene: TRBD1

CDR3aa: CSARDPRGSNQPQHF
CDR3nt: TGCAGTGCTAGAGATCCGAGGGGGAGCAATCAGCCCCAGCATTTT
j_gene: TRBJ1-5
abundance: many
v_gene: TRBV20-1
len: 15
d_gene: .

CDR3aa: CASTVTDTIQETQYF
CDR3nt: TGTGCCAGCACGGTTACGGATACGATCCAAGAGACCCAGTACTTC
j_gene: TRBJ2-5
abundance: many
v_gene: TRBV28
len: 15
d_gene: .

CDR3aa: CSASPGAGLAEDNEQFF
CDR3nt: TGCAGTGCTAGCCCAGGGGCGGGACTAGCGGAAGACAATGAGCAGTTCTTC
j_gene: TRBJ2-1
abundance: .
v_gene: TRBV20-1
len: 17
d_gene: TRBD2

CDR3aa: CASSKAAGNTEAFF
CDR3nt: TGCGCCAGCAGCAAAGCGGCGGGGAACACTGAAGCTTTCTTT
j_gene: TRBJ1-1
abundance: few
v_gene: TRBV4-1
len: 14
d_gene: .

CDR3aa: CASKSQGSPYNEQFF
CDR3nt: TGTGCCAGCAAGTCACAGGGAAGCCCGTACAATGAGCAGTTCTTC
j_gene: TRBJ2-1
abundance: many
v_gene: TRBV27
len: 15
d_gene: .

CDR3aa: CASNTETQYF
CDR3nt: TGTGCCAGCAACACGGAGACCCAGTACTTC
j_gene: TRBJ2-5
abundance: .
v_gene: TRBV6-1
len: 10
d_gene: .

CDR3aa: CASSLGRSGEGYTF
CDR3nt: TGTGCCAGCAGCCTCGGGCGCTCGGGGGAAGGCTACACCTTC
j_gene: TRBJ1-2
abundance: many
v_gene: TRBV7-9
len: 14
d_gene: .

CDR3aa: CASRLAGGLTDTQYF
CDR3nt: TGTGCCAGCAGGCTAGCGGGGGGGCTTACAGATACGCAGTATTTT
j_gene: TRBJ2-3
abundance: .
v_gene: TRBV6-1
len: 15
d_gene: TRBD2